This T cell receptor (beta chain) was observed in a study of cytomegalovirus exposure and HLA in healthy donors. At the level of the study: The roughly 130 validation repertoires used the same platform as the 550 to 850 first-cohort repertoires (as reported by a later analysis).

There are a few counts of this clone. What it recognizes is unknown. CDR3 length: 15 amino acids. Germline assignment: CDR1 KGHSH and CDR2 LQKENI. V was cut by 5 bases and J by 7 bases, with 17 bases left in between. The repertoire was sequenced with immunoSEQ multiplex PCR; TCRdb's copy has only in-frame clones and lacks some. The sample lists roughly 50,000 clones, approximately 90% occurring once. Whole-study findings and limits: In vitro data verified a few CMV-associated chains as specific for CMV antigens. Despite most TCR sequences being rare, some public TCRs occurred in many donors.

V usage is TRBV18 and J usage is TRBJ1-4, with a possible D match to TRBD1 (5 bases). This TCR came from a man in his late teens or twenties in good health and CMV-seronegative. Sequences were obtained from PBMCs. The CDR3 nucleotides are TGTGCCAGCTCATATTCGACCGGGGGAGGTGAAAAACTGTTTTTT. This gives the protein CASSYSTGGGEKLFF.